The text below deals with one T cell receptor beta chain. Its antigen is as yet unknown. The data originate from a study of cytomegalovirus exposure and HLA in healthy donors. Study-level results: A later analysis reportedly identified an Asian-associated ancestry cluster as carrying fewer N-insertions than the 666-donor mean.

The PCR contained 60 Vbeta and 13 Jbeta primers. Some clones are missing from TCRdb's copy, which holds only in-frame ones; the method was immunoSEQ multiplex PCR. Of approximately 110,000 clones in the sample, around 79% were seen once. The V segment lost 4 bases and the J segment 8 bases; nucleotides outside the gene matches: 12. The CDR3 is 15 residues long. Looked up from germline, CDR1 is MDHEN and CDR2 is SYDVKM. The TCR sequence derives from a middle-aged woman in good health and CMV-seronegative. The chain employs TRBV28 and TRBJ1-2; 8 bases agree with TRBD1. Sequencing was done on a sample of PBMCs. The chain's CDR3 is CASSWGRQGLKGYTF. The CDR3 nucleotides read TGTGCCAGCAGTTGGGGACGACAGGGGCTCAAAGGCTACACCTTC.